A selection of T cell receptor beta chains follows, all from one sample in a study of CD8 T cells in ankylosing spondylitis. TCRdb itself ran the 5' RACE reads through MiXCR, one entry per CDR3 protein. The profile shows 350,000 or so distinct CDR3 sequences, roughly 14% of them singletons. The specimen sequenced was blood, either unsorted or a sorted T cell fraction (not recorded which). The receptors come from a male donor with ankylosing spondylitis or in good health (not recorded which). CDR3s include the opening cysteine and the closing phenylalanine or tryptophan. A D gene is named only where the DNA matches it firmly. Where a row states a size, it is once, few, many or the class of an expanded clone; other rows omit it.

j_call d_call clone_size v_call cdr3_nt cdr3_aa
TRBJ1-2 TRBD1 . TRBV5-1 TGCGCCAGCAGCTTGGATTCAGGGGGACAGGGCTACACCTTC CASSLDSGGQGYTF
TRBJ2-1 TRBD2 few TRBV11-1 TGTGCCAGCAGCCCTCGGGGTAGCGGGGACCCCCTAGGCTCCTACAATGAGCAGTTCTTC CASSPRGSGDPLGSYNEQFF
TRBJ2-2 . many TRBV12-3/TRBV12-4 TGTGCCAGCAGCAGCTGGACAGGCGGGGGTAACACCGGGGAGCTGTTTTTT CASSSWTGGGNTGELFF
TRBJ2-1 TRBD2 many TRBV7-9 TGTGCCAGCGATGGGACTAGCGGGAGGGTATCCTACAATGAGCAGTTCTTC CASDGTSGRVSYNEQFF
TRBJ1-1 . many TRBV12-3/TRBV12-4 TGTGCCAGCAGTTTATTACAGGTGAACACTGAAGCTTTCTTT CASSLLQVNTEAFF
TRBJ2-3 . . TRBV12-3/TRBV12-4 TGTGCCAGCAGCCTGGGGGACAAACACACAGATACGCAGTATTTT CASSLGDKHTDTQYF
TRBJ1-5 . . TRBV7-9 TGTGCCAGCAGCTCCCGGGACACCAATCAGCCCCAGCATTTT CASSSRDTNQPQHF
TRBJ1-2 TRBD1 few TRBV6-1 TGTGCCAGCAGGGAACAGGGGGATCGCTATGGCTACACCTTC CASREQGDRYGYTF
TRBJ2-3 TRBD2 many TRBV7-2 TGTGCCAGCAGCTTACTGAGCGGGGGGGTTCCAGATACGCAGTATTTT CASSLLSGGVPDTQYF
TRBJ2-1 . few TRBV7-7 TGTGCCAGCAGTTCAATCCAGGGGGGTGAGCAGTTCTTC CASSSIQGGEQFF
TRBJ2-5 . many TRBV5-1 TGCGCCAGCAGCTTAGGGTCACAAGAGACCCAGTACTTC CASSLGSQETQYF